This is a list of T cell receptor beta chains from one sample in a study of T-cell reconstitution after alpha-beta-depleted transplantation in children. TCRdb fed the PCR reads into MiXCR, producing one record per CDR3 protein. The sample lists 450,000 to 600,000 distinct CDR3 sequences; 30% to 35% were seen once. The source material was PBMCs from the stem cell graft donor, sampled from the stem cell graft. These receptors were taken from a human donor who donated a stem cell graft to a child with aplastic anemia. CDR3s include the opening cysteine and the closing phenylalanine or tryptophan. D genes are given only for firm matches. The listing skips clone size in some rows; elsewhere it reads once, few, many or a size class.

>TRBJ1-2|NA|NA|TRBV29-1
CSVEDSVYLGGGYTF
TGCAGCGTTGAAGATAGTGTCTACCTTGGGGGAGGCTACACCTTC
>TRBJ2-3|NA|NA|TRBV10-3
CAISEGKKGADTQYF
TGTGCCATCAGTGAGGGAAAGAAGGGGGCAGATACGCAGTATTTT
>TRBJ2-1|NA|few|TRBV13
CASSVAEGAGGNNEQFF
TGTGCCAGCAGCGTAGCGGAGGGGGCCGGCGGTAACAATGAGCAGTTCTTC
>TRBJ2-2|TRBD2|few|TRBV24-1
CATSPSGRIPYTGELFF
TGTGCCACCAGTCCTAGCGGGAGGATTCCATATACCGGGGAGCTGTTTTTT
>TRBJ1-2|NA|NA|TRBV21-1
CASSKDDVANYGYTF
TGTGCCAGCAGCAAAGATGACGTAGCTAACTATGGCTACACCTTC
>TRBJ1-5|NA|NA|TRBV19
CASSMVGFEGGNQPQHF
TGTGCCAGTAGTATGGTGGGTTTCGAGGGTGGCAATCAGCCCCAGCATTTT
>TRBJ2-1|NA|NA|TRBV4-3
CASSQDPGSYNEQFF
TGCGCCAGCAGCCAAGATCCCGGCAGCTACAATGAGCAGTTCTTC
>TRBJ2-1|NA|NA|TRBV15
CATSRDLRGRGNEQFF
TGTGCCACCAGCAGAGATCTTCGGGGGCGGGGCAATGAGCAGTTCTTC
>TRBJ2-1|TRBD2|NA|TRBV11-2
CASSPGTTDNEQFF
TGTGCCAGCAGCCCGGGGACTACTGACAATGAGCAGTTCTTC
>TRBJ2-5|NA|NA|TRBV6-2/TRBV6-3
CASSYSVEETQYF
TGTGCCAGCAGTTACTCGGTAGAAGAGACCCAGTACTTC
>TRBJ2-7|TRBD2|few|TRBV7-8
CASFRREKDEQYF
TGTGCCAGCTTCAGGCGGGAGAAAGACGAGCAGTACTTC
>TRBJ1-2|NA|NA|TRBV20-1
CSASPIDQDSYGYTF
TGCAGTGCTAGTCCCATTGACCAGGACAGTTATGGCTACACCTTC
>TRBJ2-7|NA|NA|TRBV20-1
CSAFPPDLTGEQYF
TGCAGTGCTTTCCCCCCGGACTTAACGGGGGAGCAGTACTTC
>TRBJ2-1|TRBD1|many|TRBV6-1
CASRRTGPYNEQFF
TGTGCCAGCAGAAGGACAGGGCCCTACAATGAGCAGTTCTTC
>TRBJ2-1|TRBD2|medium-sized|TRBV29-1
CSGGGTSGRSNEQFF
TGCAGCGGCGGGGGGACTAGCGGGAGATCCAATGAGCAGTTCTTC